The clone carrying this T cell receptor (beta chain) has more than one count but fewer than ten. Its cognate antigen is unknown. The sample originates from a study of cytotoxic CD8 clonotypes in ibrutinib-treated CLL. Overall study context: Patients: roughly ten relapsed/refractory, approximately 15 treatment-naive, approximately 18 IGHV unmutated. Response sampling occurred after a median 12 months of treatment (range 6 to 36).

The repertoire was sequenced with immunoSEQ multiplex PCR; TCRdb's copy has only in-frame clones and lacks some. The data contain some 350,000 clones, roughly 71% of them singletons. The germline V gene encodes CDR1 LGHNA and CDR2 YNFKEQ. This CDR3 comprises 16 residues. Trimming stripped 3 bases from V and 1 base from J, with 16 bases between. General study findings and limits: Clonality measured at baseline exceeded age-matched healthy donors, tracking circulating CD8+ T-cell counts.

The receptor was isolated from a human donor with chronic lymphocytic leukemia. Material: PBMCs, obtained after 36 months of ibrutinib treatment. The chain links TRBV4-2 to TRBJ2-7; TRBD2 might be the D (7 bases). In DNA form, the CDR3 reads TGTGCCAGCAGCCACCACTGGCGGGGGCCATCCTACGAGCAGTACTTC. As protein: CASSHHWRGPSYEQYF.